This T cell receptor beta chain was retrieved from a study of regulatory T cells in long-lasting Graves disease. Regarding the study as a whole: TRBV28, TRBJ1-2 and TRBJ2-5 were favored in persistent disease. Persistent patients shared 2,741 public clonotypes among themselves. Newly diagnosed patients shared fewer, at roughly 1,000. Tissue studied was limited to peripheral blood, excluding thyroid tissue.

Germline loops: CDR1 MDHEN, CDR2 SYDVKM. This CDR3 has 11 residues. Comment on this clonotype: Its antigen is unidentified. Sequence at one end of the junction differs from germline and may be a read error.

Regarding time point: newly diagnosed GD, antithyroid drugs for less than 3 months. PBMCs provided the RNA from which the TCR library was made. Combining iRepertoire HTBI primers with Arm-PCR of CDR3 regions, the authors built TCR beta libraries. TCRdb re-derived calls from the multiplex PCR reads in MiXCR, one entry per CDR3 protein. The repertoire includes about 440,000 distinct CDR3 sequences, roughly 17% of them detected once, and 23% sits in the top ten. Separately, the same data were catalogued under a study of T cells in Graves' hyperthyroidism and ophthalmopathy.

The specimen was peripheral blood mononuclear cells (PBMCs), collected at new diagnosis, from a patient treated with antithyroid drugs. The chain couples TRBV28 to TRBJ2-7; D gene unclear. This receptor was obtained from a woman aged 18 to 35 with Graves disease. The CDR3 here is CAGSLKYEQYF. In nucleotides, the CDR3 is TGTGCCGGCAGTTTAAAATACGAGCAGTACTTC. Supplemented by reference TRBV28 and TRBJ2-7, the full variable domain reads DVKVTQSSRYLVKRTGEKVFLECVQDMDHENMFWYRQDPGLGLRLIYFSYDVKMKEKGDIPEGYSVSREKKERFSLILESASTNQTSMYLCAGSLKYEQYFGPGTRLTVT.